A single sample is the source of the 21 T cell receptor beta chains below, sequenced in a study of blood T cell repertoires in COVID-19. Here immunoSEQ multiplex PCR was the method, and the copy in TCRdb shows in-frame clones only, minus some. The sample has some 300,000 clones, around nine tenths seen once; the top ten hold 1% to 1.5%. Sequencing used peripheral blood. The receptors originated from a man aged 70 or older with acute or convalescent COVID-19.

The chain recombines TRBV29-1 with TRBJ1-2; 7 nucleotides agree with TRBD1. The CDR3 consists of 13 residues. V gave up 4 bases and J gave up 10 bases; unmatched junction bases: 12. The germline gives CDR1 SQVTM, CDR2 ANQGSEA. For the CDR3, the DNA is TGCAGCGTTGGCGACAGGGCTAATCGGGACTACACCTTC. Its protein is CSVGDRANRDYTF.

Here the CDR3 reads CASSPISGTRTNEQFF. CDR3 bases: TGTGCCAGCAGCCCGATATCCGGGACTAGAACCAATGAGCAGTTCTTC. This chain links TRBV6-2 or TRBV6-3 with TRBJ2-1, with TRBD2 matching over 8 bases. The CDR3 spans 16 residues. Germline CDR1 MNHEY, CDR2 SVGEGT. V shed 6 bases, J shed 6 bases, and the junction held 13 bases outside the gene matches.

This clone occurred a few times. This chain links TRBV10-3 with TRBJ1-1, with D possibly matching TRBD1 (6 bases). Trimming took 10 bases from V and 0 from J, leaving 12 bases between them. This CDR3 has 13 residues. Germline CDR1 ENHRY, CDR2 SYGVKD. CDR3 region: CATLTGLNTEAFF. CDR3 nucleotides: TGTGCCACCCTAACAGGGCTGAACACTGAAGCTTTCTTT.

The chain combines TRBV7-2 with TRBJ1-3; D might be TRBD1 (5 bases). CDR1 is SGHTA, CDR2 FQGNSA, per germline. CDR3 length: 20 residues. Trimming took 0 bases from V and 2 from J, leaving 23 bases between them. The CDR3 loop reads CASSLAFITAGSGAGNTIYF. CDR3 coding DNA: TGTGCCAGCAGCTTAGCTTTTATTACGGCAGGGAGCGGGGCTGGAAACACCATATATTTT. Drawing the rest from reference TRBV7-2 and TRBJ1-3, the complete variable domain is GAGVSQSPSNKVTEKGKDVELRCDPISGHTALYWYRQSLGQGLEFLIYFQGNSAPDKSGLPSDRFSAERTGGSVSTLTIQRTQQEDSAVYLCASSLAFITAGSGAGNTIYFGEGSWLTVV.

The chain recombines TRBV7-9 with TRBJ1-5, with 8 bases matching TRBD1. Trimming at V came to 4 bases and at J to 6 bases, leaving 17 bases not matched to a gene. Per the germline V gene, CDR1 is SEHNR and CDR2 is FQNEAQ (reference sequence). There are 18 residues in the CDR3. CDR3: CASSSTGGRLSYGQPQHF. CDR3 bases: TGTGCCAGCAGCTCAACAGGGGGTCGTTTATCGTACGGTCAGCCCCAGCATTTT.

V gene TRBV18 combines with J gene TRBJ1-5, with a possible D match to TRBD1 (6 bases). In germline, CDR1 is KGHSH, CDR2 LQKENI. The V end lost 3 bases, the J end lost 4 bases, and 7 bases lay between the germline ends. CDR3 length: 13 residues. The CDR3 DNA reads as TGTGCCAGCTCACCGGGGGCGAATCAGCCCCAGCATTTT. Translating it yields CASSPGANQPQHF. Filled out from reference TRBV18 and TRBJ1-5, the complete variable domain reads NAGVMQNPRHLVRRRGQEARLRCSPMKGHSHVYWYRQLPEEGLKFMVYLQKENIIDESGMPKERFSAEFPKEGPSILRIQQVVRGDSAAYFCASSPGANQPQHFGDGTRLSIL.

The gene calls are TRBV27 and TRBJ2-7; tentatively, D is TRBD1 (6 bases). CDR1 MNHEY and CDR2 SMNVEV come from the germline V gene (reference sequence). This CDR3 has 13 amino acids. Trimming left V 4 bases short and J 3 bases short, with 10 bases between. The CDR3 DNA follows: TGTGCCAGCAGTTGGGGGCTCAACTACGAGCAGTACTTC. Encoded protein: CASSWGLNYEQYF.

The CDR3, as DNA: TGTGCCAGCAGCCCCGGCGGCGAAGAGACCCAGTACTTC. Protein sequence: CASSPGGEETQYF. The chain couples TRBV7-3 to TRBJ2-5; D is unclear. The CDR3 spans 13 residues. From germline, CDR1 is SGHTA and CDR2 FQGTGA. Trimming took off 5 bases at V and 3 bases at J, with 10 bases between the two ends. Looking up the rest from reference TRBV7-3 and TRBJ2-5 gives the full variable domain: GAGVSQTPSNKVTEKGKYVELRCDPISGHTALYWYRQSLGQGPEFLIYFQGTGAADDSGLPNDRFFAVRPEGSVSTLKIQRTERGDSAVYLCASSPGGEETQYFGPGTRLLVL.

V is TRBV9 and J is TRBJ1-3; 7 bases line up with TRBD1. The length of the CDR3 is 15 residues. CDR1 SGDLS and CDR2 YYNGEE come from the germline V gene. Trimming at V came to 1 base and at J to 4 bases, leaving 5 bases not matched to a gene. The CDR3 spells CASSVQGEYGNTIYF. In DNA form, the CDR3 reads TGTGCCAGCAGCGTACAGGGGGAATACGGAAACACCATATATTTT.

This chain joins TRBV5-6 and TRBJ1-2; D perhaps matches TRBD1 (5 bases). Trimming removed 3 bases from V and 0 bases from J, with 9 bases in between. In germline, CDR1 is SGHDT, CDR2 YYEEEE. This CDR3 has 14 residues. The CDR3 reads CASSWGRSNYGYTF. DNA for the CDR3: TGTGCCAGCAGCTGGGGCAGATCTAACTATGGCTACACCTTC.

The J gene is TRBJ2-7, the V gene TRBV24-1; possible D gene TRBD2, 5 bases. CDR3 size: 14 residues. The germline CDR1 and CDR2 sequences are KGHDR and SFDVKD. Trimming took 9 bases from V and 3 from J, leaving 17 bases between them. CDR3 residues: CATSRVPRGYEQYF. CDR3 in DNA: TGTGCCACCTCGAGGGTCCCGAGAGGCTACGAGCAGTACTTC.

The chain joins TRBV5-1 to TRBJ2-1, with D possibly being TRBD2 (5 bases). The V end lost 4 bases, the J end lost 6 bases, and 8 bases lay between the germline ends. CDR3 length: 12 amino acids. Germline V gene sequence: CDR1 SGHRS, CDR2 YFSETQ. CDR3 loop: CASSPSGNEQFF. CDR3 bases: TGCGCCAGCAGCCCGAGCGGCAATGAGCAGTTCTTC.

V gene TRBV28 combines with J gene TRBJ1-5, with TRBD1 identical over 9 bases. V lost 4 bases to trimming and J lost 8 bases; unmatched junction nucleotides: 9. The germline V gene encodes CDR1 MDHEN and CDR2 SYDVKM. This CDR3 contains 15 residues. The CDR3, as DNA: TGTGCCAGCAGTTGGACAGGGGCTTCCGAGGAGCCCCAGCATTTT. Its protein is CASSWTGASEEPQHF.

The J gene is TRBJ2-7, the V gene TRBV6-4, with 9 positions matching TRBD2. The ends lost 5 bases at V and 2 bases at J; junction bases unmatched: 4. The CDR3 loop spans 14 amino acids. Germline CDR1 MRHNA, CDR2 SNTAGT. This CDR3 is CASSTSGPTYEQYF. CDR3 nucleotides: TGTGCCAGCAGTACTAGCGGGCCTACCTACGAGCAGTACTTC.

The chain couples TRBV5-1 to TRBJ2-5, with D tentatively TRBD1 (7 bases). V was pared by 5 bases and J by 0 bases, with 11 bases between. The CDR3 has 14 amino acids. Per the germline V gene, CDR1 is SGHRS and CDR2 is YFSETQ. The CDR3 bases are TGCGCCAGCAGACGGGGGACAGACCAAGAGACCCAGTACTTC. Residues: CASRRGTDQETQYF.

The rearrangement joins TRBV28 to TRBJ2-3; a weak D match, TRBD2 (6 bases). Trimming left V 8 bases short and J 0 bases short, with 21 bases between. The CDR3 consists of 17 residues. Germline V gene lookup returns CDR1 MDHEN and CDR2 SYDVKM. Here the CDR3 reads CASDDRDSHFSTDTQYF. CDR3 in DNA: TGTGCCAGCGATGACCGGGACTCACACTTTAGCACAGATACGCAGTATTTT.

The chain recombines TRBV4-3 with TRBJ1-1; D gene unclear. Looked up from germline, CDR1 is LGHNA and CDR2 is YSLEER. CDR3 length equals 15 residues. The V gene lost 0 bases and the J gene lost 0 bases, with 8 bases spanning the gap. CDR3 protein: CASSQDWLLNTEAFF. The CDR3, as DNA: TGCGCCAGCAGCCAAGATTGGCTGTTGAACACTGAAGCTTTCTTT.

The rearrangement uses TRBV7-2 and TRBJ1-1; D uncertain. There are 15 residues in the CDR3. CDR1 SGHTA and CDR2 FQGNSA come from the germline V gene. Trimming cost V 1 base and J 4 bases, with 13 bases left between them. The CDR3 nucleotides are TGTGCCAGCAGCTTAGTCGGGAATGGAGTCACTGAAGCTTTCTTT. This gives the protein CASSLVGNGVTEAFF.

The chain joins TRBV30 to TRBJ2-2, with D perhaps TRBD1 (6 bases). The CDR3 contains 14 residues. Per the germline V gene, CDR1 is GTSNPN and CDR2 is SVGIG (reference sequence). Deletions cut 8 bases from V and 3 bases from J, with 16 bases between. The CDR3 nucleotides read TGTGCCAGACGGGACATCCCATACACCGGGGAGCTGTTTTTT. Its translation is CARRDIPYTGELFF. The full variable domain, in which reference TRBV30 and TRBJ2-2 provide the parts outside the CDR3, is SQTIHQWPATLVQPVGSPLSLECTVEGTSNPNLYWYRQAAGRGLQLLFYSVGIGQISSEVPQNLSASRPQDRQFILSSKKLLLSDSGFYLCARRDIPYTGELFFGEGSRLTVL.

This clone was seen only once. The chain carries TRBV5-5 and TRBJ2-5; 11 nucleotides align to TRBD2. CDR3 length equals 15 residues. V shed 0 bases and J 5 bases; nucleotides not matched to a gene: 3. Germline V lookup: CDR1 SGHKS, CDR2 YYEKEE (reference sequence). As DNA, the CDR3 is TGTGCCAGCAGCTTGGGGCTAGCGGGGGGTGAGACCCAGTACTTC. The encoded protein is CASSLGLAGGETQYF.

The chain combines TRBV24-1 with TRBJ2-5; 10 bases map to TRBD2. Per the germline V gene, CDR1 is KGHDR and CDR2 is SFDVKD. After removal of 0 bases from V and 0 bases from J, the junction contained 9 bases not matched to a gene. The CDR3 has 19 amino acids. In nucleotides, the CDR3 is TGTGCCACCAGTGATTTGATGTCTAGCGGGGGCGCGTACCAAGAGACCCAGTACTTC. Translated, it gives CATSDLMSSGGAYQETQYF.